This paragraph covers one T cell receptor beta chain sequence. The DNA is left out, because the CDR3 cannot be placed on it with certainty; the CDR3 is given as TCRdb lists it. The CDR3 is made up of 15 amino acids, end residues included. Per the germline V gene, CDR1 is SGHTA and CDR2 is FQGNSA. This sample is part of a study of T cell changes during pregnancy in multiple sclerosis. Measured with immunoSEQ multiplex PCR; TCRdb has only the in-frame clones, and not every one. This table holds under 55,000 clones, roughly 92% found once. The sample consisted of CD4+ T cells from peripheral blood mononuclear cells, taken in the third trimester of pregnancy. This chain joins TRBV7-2 and TRBJ2-3; the table's D call, TRBD1, was not checked against the DNA. This TCR derives from a female donor with multiple sclerosis, enrolled in a pregnancy study. CDR3 sequence: CASSLVGQGIDSKYF.